These 11 T cell receptor beta chains were all obtained from the same sample, sequenced in a study of cytomegalovirus exposure and HLA in healthy donors. In the PCR, 60 Vbeta and 13 Jbeta primers were used. Assay used: immunoSEQ multiplex PCR; TCRdb lists only in-frame clones, some missing. The sample shows around 120,000 clones, around 74% of them seen only once. Sample: PBMCs. Every receptor here comes from a man aged 55 to 70 in good health and CMV-seropositive.

The V and J genes are TRBV27 and TRBJ1-1; maybe TRBD1 (6 bases). This CDR3 has 19 residues. The V end lost 1 base, the J end lost 0 bases, and 21 bases lay between the germline ends. CDR1 and CDR2 (germline): MNHEY, SMNVEV (reference sequence). Written as DNA, the CDR3 is TGTGCCAGCAGTTTATTTCCCAGGAGGCAGGGGTACATGAACACTGAAGCTTTCTTT. This encodes CASSLFPRRQGYMNTEAFF.

This chain connects TRBV5-5 to TRBJ1-1, with 9 bases that match TRBD1. The ends lost 4 bases at V and 3 bases at J; junction bases unmatched: 13. There are 17 residues in the CDR3. Germline V gene lookup returns CDR1 SGHKS and CDR2 YYEKEE (reference sequence). CDR3 sequence (DNA): TGTGCCAGCAGCCCGGCGGGCAACAGGGGGCAGGACACTGAAGCTTTCTTT. It specifies CASSPAGNRGQDTEAFF.

V is TRBV6-7 and J is TRBJ1-2; tentative D call: TRBD1 (6 bases). TRBV6-7 is labeled an ORF, and its function is uncertain. Trimming removed 5 bases at V and 4 bases at J, with 23 bases between. CDR3 length equals 17 residues. The CDR3 protein is CASSLTSGGQGGYGYTF. The CDR3 nucleotides read TGTGCCAGCAGTCTTACCTCGGGGGGGCAGGGAGGCTATGGCTACACCTTC.

The V gene is TRBV9, the J gene TRBJ2-7; possibly TRBD1 for D (5 bases). Germline V gene data show CDR1 as SGDLS and CDR2 as YYNGEE. This CDR3 has 12 residues. The V end lost 4 bases, the J end lost 4 bases, and 9 bases lay between the germline ends. DNA of the CDR3: TGTGCCAGCAGCCGCCAGGGTTACGAGCAGTACTTC. Its protein product is CASSRQGYEQYF.

This clone was detected only once. The chain recombines TRBV2 with TRBJ1-6, with 9 bases matching TRBD1. Trimming took 8 bases from V and 9 from J; bases not matched to a gene: 8. There are 14 residues in the CDR3. Germline V gene sequence: CDR1 SNHLY, CDR2 FYNNEI. CDR3 region: CASQRQGVGSPLHF. The CDR3 nucleotides read TGTGCCAGCCAGAGACAGGGGGTGGGTTCACCCCTCCACTTT. Combining the CDR3 with reference TRBV2 and TRBJ1-6 gives the whole variable domain EPEVTQTPSHQVTQMGQEVILRCVPISNHLYFYWYRQILGQKVEFLVSFYNNEISEKSEIFDDQFSVERPDGSNFTLKIRSTKLEDSAMYFCASQRQGVGSPLHFGNGTRLTVT.

This clone was observed a handful of times. The rearrangement uses TRBV5-8 and TRBJ2-5; 9 positions match TRBD1. The length of the CDR3 is 15 residues. Germline V lookup: CDR1 SGHTS, CDR2 YDEGEE. J gave up 6 bases and V 4 bases, and 10 bases lay outside the gene matches. The CDR3 DNA reads as TGTGCCAGCAGCGGGGGGACAGGGTCTATACAGACCCAGTACTTC. Translation: CASSGGTGSIQTQYF.

CDR3 amino acids: CASSSGVNIQETQYF. Written as DNA, the CDR3 is TGTGCCAGCAGCTCAGGCGTGAACATACAAGAGACCCAGTACTTC. The chain links TRBV5-6 to TRBJ2-5; no definite D call. This CDR3 region has 15 residues. The V gene lost 3 bases and the J gene lost 2 bases, with 14 bases spanning the gap. The germline V gene has CDR1 SGHDT and CDR2 YYEEEE. Full variable domain (remainder filled in from reference TRBV5-6 and TRBJ2-5): DAGVTQSPTHLIKTRGQQVTLRCSPKSGHDTVSWYQQALGQGPQFIFQYYEEEERQRGNFPDRFSGHQFPNYSSELNVNALLLGDSALYLCASSSGVNIQETQYFGPGTRLLVL.

The CDR3 spells CSALGLAGPYEQYF. CDR3 sequence (DNA): TGCAGCGCCCTAGGACTAGCGGGTCCCTACGAGCAGTACTTC. The chain couples TRBV29-1 to TRBJ2-7; 11 positions match TRBD2. Germline V lookup: CDR1 SQVTM, CDR2 ANQGSEA. The CDR3 has 14 residues. Trimming at V came to 7 bases and at J to 2 bases, leaving 7 bases not matched to a gene.

The chain links TRBV5-4 to TRBJ2-7; the match to TRBD1 covers 8 bases. Germline V gene lookup returns CDR1 SGHNT and CDR2 YYREEE (reference sequence). J gave up 0 bases and V 0 bases, and 5 bases lay outside the gene matches. The CDR3 loop spans 16 amino acids. DNA for the CDR3: TGTGCCAGCAGCTTGGCCGGGGGACAGGCCTCCTACGAGCAGTACTTC. As protein: CASSLAGGQASYEQYF.

This clone has more than one count but fewer than ten. The CDR3 loop is CASSTGQGYEQYF. CDR3 in DNA: TGTGCCAGCTCAACGGGACAGGGCTACGAGCAGTACTTC. The chain uses TRBV18 and TRBJ2-7; 9 positions agree with TRBD1. Germline trimming cut 5 bases from V and 3 bases from J; bases unmatched to any gene: 2. The germline CDR1 and CDR2 sequences are KGHSH and LQKENI. This CDR3 is 13 amino acids long.

The chain employs TRBV2 and TRBJ2-5; the match to TRBD2 covers 7 bases. Trimming took 4 bases from V and 1 from J; bases not matched to a gene: 0. The CDR3 extends over 13 amino acids. CDR1 and CDR2 (germline): SNHLY, FYNNEI. CDR3 sequence: CASSGTSQETQYF. The CDR3 DNA sequence: TGTGCCAGCAGTGGGACTAGCCAAGAGACCCAGTACTTC.